The clone carrying this T cell receptor (beta chain) turned up a few times. What it recognizes is unknown. This sample stems from a study of blood T cells in healthy people across ages. Study summary: Template switching recovered approximately one barcoded beta molecule for every two T cells.

The germline V gene has CDR1 SGHRS and CDR2 YFSETQ. CDR3 length equals 15 residues. V was shortened by 2 bases and J by 2 bases, with 8 bases between the two germline ends. Then a second PCR, running about 6 to 11 cycles, was carried out with a sample-barcoded 5' primer and a J-beta primer mix. TCRdb re-analysed the 5' RACE reads in MiXCR, keeping a single row per CDR3 protein. The table has fewer than 2 million distinct CDR3 sequences, roughly two fifths seen once. Findings and limits, study-wide: Naive and antigen-experienced cells could not be conclusively compared, given unsorted PBMCs.

The receptor was derived from a human donor in good health. V gene TRBV5-1 combines with J gene TRBJ2-6; D might be TRBD1 (5 bases). Specimen: blood. CDR3 residues: CASSFYRTGANVLTF. Written as DNA, the CDR3 is TGCGCCAGCAGCTTTTACAGGACTGGGGCCAACGTCCTGACTTTC.